The following is a TCR beta chain sequence with its context. Its specificity is unknown. The source of the sample is a study of shared clonotypes between healthy human individuals. The study's findings and limits: The diversity represented, both genetic and in exposure history, was limited by few donors. On the whole, naive subsets had larger estimated richness than memory subsets had.

None of the donors, who were healthy HIV-negative adults, had recently had acute infections or vaccinations. Each sample came from a Caucasian adult donor living in Nashville, Tennessee. TCRdb keeps only in-frame clones here, not all; method: immunoSEQ multiplex PCR. In the table there are 2 million to 2.5 million clones, approximately 94% of which are singletons. V lost 0 bases and J 10 bases, leaving 9 bases between the germline ends. Per the germline V gene, CDR1 is SGHNT and CDR2 is YENEEA. This CDR3 is built from 12 residues. The sample comprised naive CD4+ T cells sorted from blood. Documented subset: CD45RA+ positively selected. This clonotype was sampled from a man younger than 35 in good health. The chain combines TRBV11-3 with TRBJ1-1; no reliable D call. CDR3 nucleotides: TGTGCCAGCAGCTTAGATGGACGGGGAGCTTTCTTT. Its protein is CASSLDGRGAFF.